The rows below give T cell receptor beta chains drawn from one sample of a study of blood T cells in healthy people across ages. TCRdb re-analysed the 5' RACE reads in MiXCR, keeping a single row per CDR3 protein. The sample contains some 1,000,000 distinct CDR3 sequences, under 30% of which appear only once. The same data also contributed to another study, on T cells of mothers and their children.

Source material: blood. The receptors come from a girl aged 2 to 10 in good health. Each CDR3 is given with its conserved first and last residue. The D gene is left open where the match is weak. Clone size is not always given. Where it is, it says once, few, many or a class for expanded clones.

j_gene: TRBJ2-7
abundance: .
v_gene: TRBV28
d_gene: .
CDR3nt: TGTGCCAGCAGTTCCGGGACATTAGGCTCCTACGAGCAGTACTTC
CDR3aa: CASSSGTLGSYEQYF

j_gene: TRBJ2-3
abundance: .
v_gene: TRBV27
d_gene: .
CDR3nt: TGTGCCAGCTACGCGCGACAGATGAGCACAGATACGCAGTATTTT
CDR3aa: CASYARQMSTDTQYF

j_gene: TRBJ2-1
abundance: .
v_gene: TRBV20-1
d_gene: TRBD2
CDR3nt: TGCAGTGCAACCAGCGGGGTGTCCTACAATGAGCAGTTCTTC
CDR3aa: CSATSGVSYNEQFF

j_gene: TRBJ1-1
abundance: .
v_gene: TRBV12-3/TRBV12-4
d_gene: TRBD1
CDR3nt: TGTGCCAGCAGTCGATCAGGGGGCGATGACACTGAAGCTTTCTTT
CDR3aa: CASSRSGGDDTEAFF

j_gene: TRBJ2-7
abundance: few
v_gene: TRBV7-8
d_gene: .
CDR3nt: TGTGCCAGCAGCTCCACCGGCCGTGGGGCCTACGAGCAGTACTTC
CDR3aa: CASSSTGRGAYEQYF

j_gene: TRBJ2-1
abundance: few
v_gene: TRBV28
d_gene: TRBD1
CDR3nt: TGTGCCAGCACCCAGGGGGTAGGGAGAAGTGAGCAGTTCTTC
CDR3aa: CASTQGVGRSEQFF

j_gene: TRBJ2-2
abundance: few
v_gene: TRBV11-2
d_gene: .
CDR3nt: TGTGCCAGCAGCTTCCTCGGGCCAGCGGTCGGCGGGGAGCTGTTTTTT
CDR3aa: CASSFLGPAVGGELFF

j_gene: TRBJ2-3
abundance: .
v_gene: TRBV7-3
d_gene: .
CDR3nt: TGTGCCAGCAGCCCTCGGGCCGGCACAGATACGCAGTATTTT
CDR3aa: CASSPRAGTDTQYF

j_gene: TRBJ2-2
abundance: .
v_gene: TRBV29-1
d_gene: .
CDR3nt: TGCAGCGTCGACACCGGGACGGCATACACCGGGGAGCTGTTTTTT
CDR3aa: CSVDTGTAYTGELFF

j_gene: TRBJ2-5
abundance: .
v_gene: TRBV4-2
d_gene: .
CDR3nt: TGTGCCAGCAGCCAAGATATAGGGCAGGAAGAGACCCAGTACTTC
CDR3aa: CASSQDIGQEETQYF

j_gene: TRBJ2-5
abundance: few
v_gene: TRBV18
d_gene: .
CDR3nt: TGTGCCAGCTCACCAGACAGCGGTGGGGAGACCCAGTACTTC
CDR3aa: CASSPDSGGETQYF

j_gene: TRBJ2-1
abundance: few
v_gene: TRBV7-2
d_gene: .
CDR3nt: TGTGCCAGCAGCTTAGTGACGGGATTTGATGAGCAGTTCTTC
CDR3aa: CASSLVTGFDEQFF